This T cell receptor beta chain is drawn from a study of blood T cell repertoires in COVID-19 (dated by TCRdb to 2019 to 2021). With respect to the entire study: Collaborator samples came from the United States, Italy and Spain and covered acute and convalescent phases of COVID-19. The prospective study material was composed of cDNA or gDNA derived from T cells, B-cell-depleted T cells, or PBMCs. Subjects who had been exposed to COVID-19, were actively infected with it, or had recovered from it provided the deeply sampled blood TCRbeta repertoires that made up the dataset. The repertoires were released in a freely available public database intended as a resource for research on the immune response to SARS-CoV-2. The samples were drawn from the first 160 participants of the ongoing ImmuneRACE study and from 950 to 1,500 subjects provided by 6 global collaborators. The sample metadata nearly always contained a de-identified subject ID, COVID-19 status, age in years and sex. HLA class I and class II types, where available, came from metadata supplied by the sample provider rather than from assay-based typing. What the research found in general, with its limitations: How much clinical and demographic metadata was included differed by source and by participant, and the metadata was provided uncurated.

The collaborating institutions used their own protocols to collect whole blood in K2EDTA tubes. For TCRbeta analysis, collaborators shipped samples as frozen whole blood, isolated PBMCs, or DNA extracted from either of those sample types. TCRbeta CDR3 regions were amplified from genomic DNA by means of the immunoSEQ Assay, a bias-controlled multiplex PCR. The authors' pipeline ran thus. The number of nucleated cells in each sample was estimated from the amplification of reference gene primers within the assay. To quantify the absolute abundance of each unique TCRbeta CDR3 rearrangement, sequence reads were collapsed and filtered. Productive Simpson clonality was computed per sample as the square root of Simpson's diversity index over productive rearrangements. Here the immuneACCESS table is served through TCRdb, limited to in-frame sequences with V and J called. Missing clones are a known gap in these copies; in checked studies unresolved V genes cover under half, and the rest lacks a known reason. From that table come the V and J calls and clone size; the DNA was used to work out D and trimming. This sample comprises 200,000 to 250,000 clones, about nine tenths of them detected only once. The ten largest clonotypes hold around 5.7% of the sample.

As encoded in the germline V gene, CDR1 is ENHRY while CDR2 is SYGVKD. V trim: 7 bases; J trim: 3 bases; unmatched bases: 8. The cysteine opens and the phenylalanine closes a CDR3 of 14 amino acids. The only DNA kept is the CDR3, 42 bases in frame from the first base. A remark on this clone: What this receptor recognizes is not known. No base quality information exists; no much larger clone differs at one position.

The chain employs TRBV10-3 and TRBJ2-7, with 8 bases in between that match TRBD1. Sequencing used peripheral blood. This TCR came from a man older than 75 with acute or convalescent COVID-19. The CDR3 protein: CAINPGQGNYEQYF. In nucleotide form, the sequence is TGTGCCATCAATCCCGGACAGGGAAACTACGAGCAGTACTTC.